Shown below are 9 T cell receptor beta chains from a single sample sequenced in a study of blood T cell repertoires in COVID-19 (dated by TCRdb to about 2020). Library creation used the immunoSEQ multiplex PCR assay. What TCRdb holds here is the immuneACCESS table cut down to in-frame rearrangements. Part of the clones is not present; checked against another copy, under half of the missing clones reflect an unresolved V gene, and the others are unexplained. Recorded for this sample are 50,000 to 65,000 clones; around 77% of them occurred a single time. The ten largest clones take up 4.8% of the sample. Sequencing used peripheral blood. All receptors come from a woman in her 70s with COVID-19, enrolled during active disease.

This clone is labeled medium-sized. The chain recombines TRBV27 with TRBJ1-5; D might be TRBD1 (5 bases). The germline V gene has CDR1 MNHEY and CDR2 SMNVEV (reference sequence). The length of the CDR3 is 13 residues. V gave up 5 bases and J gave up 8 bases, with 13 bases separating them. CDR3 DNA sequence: TGTGCCAGCAGTGGGGCAGGGAGGGAGCCCCAGCATTTT. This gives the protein CASSGAGREPQHF.

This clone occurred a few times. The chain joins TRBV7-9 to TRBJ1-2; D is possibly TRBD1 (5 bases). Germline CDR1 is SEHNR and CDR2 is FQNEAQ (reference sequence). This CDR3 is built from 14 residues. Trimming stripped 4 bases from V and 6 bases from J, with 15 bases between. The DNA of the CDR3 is TGTGCCAGCAGCTACACAACAGGCGTGGATGGCTACACCTTC. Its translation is CASSYTTGVDGYTF.

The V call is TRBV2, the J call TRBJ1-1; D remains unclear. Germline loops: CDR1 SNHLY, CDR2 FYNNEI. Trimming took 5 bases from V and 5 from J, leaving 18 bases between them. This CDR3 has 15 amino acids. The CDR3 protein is CASSRIASPSTEAFF. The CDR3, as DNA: TGTGCCAGCAGTCGAATCGCCTCGCCGAGTACTGAAGCTTTCTTT.

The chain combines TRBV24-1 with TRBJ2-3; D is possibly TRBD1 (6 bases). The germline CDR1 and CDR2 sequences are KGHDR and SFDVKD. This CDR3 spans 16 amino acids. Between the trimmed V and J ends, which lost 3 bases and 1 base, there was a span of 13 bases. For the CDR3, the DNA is TGTGCCACCAGTGATCCGAGGGGGTATGGCACAGATACGCAGTATTTT. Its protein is CATSDPRGYGTDTQYF.

CDR3 in DNA: TGTGCCAGCAGCCTACACGGAGGTGGCATTGAAGCTTTCTTT. Amino acid sequence: CASSLHGGGIEAFF. This chain uses TRBV27 with TRBJ1-1; D gene uncertain. Germline values: CDR1 MNHEY, CDR2 SMNVEV (reference sequence). CDR3 size: 14 residues. The germline V and J ends were trimmed by 6 bases and 7 bases, with 18 bases remaining between them.

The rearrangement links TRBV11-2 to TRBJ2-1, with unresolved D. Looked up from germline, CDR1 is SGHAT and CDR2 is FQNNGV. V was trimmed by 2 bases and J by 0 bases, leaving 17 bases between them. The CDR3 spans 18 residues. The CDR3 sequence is CASSLKEHPSYSYNEQFF. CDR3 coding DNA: TGTGCCAGCAGCTTAAAAGAACACCCTAGTTACTCCTACAATGAGCAGTTCTTC. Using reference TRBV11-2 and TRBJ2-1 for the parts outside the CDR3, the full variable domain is EAGVAQSPRYKIIEKRQSVAFWCNPISGHATLYWYQQILGQGPKLLIQFQNNGVVDDSQLPKDRFSAERLKGVDSTLKIQPAKLEDSAVYLCASSLKEHPSYSYNEQFFGPGTRLTVL.

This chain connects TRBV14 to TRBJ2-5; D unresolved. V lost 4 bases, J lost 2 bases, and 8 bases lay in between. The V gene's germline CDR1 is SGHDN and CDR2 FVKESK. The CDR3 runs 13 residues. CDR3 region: CASSPYGQETQYF. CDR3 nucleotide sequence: TGTGCCAGCAGCCCTTACGGGCAAGAGACCCAGTACTTC.

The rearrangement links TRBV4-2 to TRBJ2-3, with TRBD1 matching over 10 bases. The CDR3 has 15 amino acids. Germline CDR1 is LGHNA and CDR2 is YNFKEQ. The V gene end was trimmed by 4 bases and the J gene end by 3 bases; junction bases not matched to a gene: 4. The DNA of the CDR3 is TGTGCCAGCAGCCCGTGGGGACAGGGGACAGATACGCAGTATTTT. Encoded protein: CASSPWGQGTDTQYF.

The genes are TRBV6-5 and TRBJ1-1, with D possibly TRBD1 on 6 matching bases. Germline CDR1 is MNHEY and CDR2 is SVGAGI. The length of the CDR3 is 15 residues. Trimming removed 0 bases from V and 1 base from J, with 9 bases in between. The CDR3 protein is CASSYSRGQNTEAFF. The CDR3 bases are TGTGCCAGCAGTTACTCGAGGGGACAGAACACTGAAGCTTTCTTT.